Shown below are 23 T cell receptor beta chains from a single sample sequenced in a study of T cell clusters in autoimmune cytopenias. About 39,000 genome equivalents of blood DNA were amplified for TRB. TRB was amplified by touch-down multiplex PCR, primer pools A and B combined. Reprocessing the multiplex PCR reads, TCRdb reports a single entry for every CDR3 protein and omits DNA. This sample's clone table lists around 7,200 distinct CDR3 sequences. The same sample was also used in a study of T cell repertoires in aging, cancer and after chemotherapy.

Specimen: peripheral blood. These receptors came from a human donor in good health.

Judged by frequency, this clonotype is medium-sized. The gene calls are TRBV30 and TRBJ1-3; TCRdb's D call of TRBD1 is untestable without DNA. Germline assignment: CDR1 GTSNPN and CDR2 SVGIG (reference sequence). The CDR3 length is 16 residues. This chain's CDR3 is CAWSAWRYLTGNTIYF.

The gene calls are TRBV5-6 and TRBJ2-7; there is no DNA to check the TCRdb D call of TRBD1. Looked up from germline, CDR1 is SGHDT and CDR2 is YYEEEE. The CDR3 covers 16 residues. The CDR3 spells CASSQAPGTGSWEQYF.

V usage is TRBV6-6 and J usage is TRBJ2-3; without DNA, the TCRdb call of TRBD2 cannot be checked. The germline gives CDR1 MNHNY, CDR2 SVGAGI (reference sequence). The CDR3 runs 14 residues. The CDR3: CASSYSTEGDTQYF.

The gene calls are TRBV5-6 and TRBJ1-4; the D call from TCRdb, TRBD1, cannot be confirmed without DNA. The CDR3 loop spans 17 amino acids. Germline V gives CDR1 SGHDT, CDR2 YYEEEE. CDR3 protein: CASSLGSRGRTNEKLFF.

The V gene is TRBV20-1, the J gene TRBJ2-3; TCRdb outputs TRBD2, but without DNA this stays unchecked. This CDR3 spans 14 amino acids. The germline gives CDR1 DFQATT, CDR2 SNEGSKA (reference sequence). CDR3 in amino acids: CSALVPGSTDTQYF.

The chain couples TRBV7-9 to TRBJ2-5; TCRdb's D call of TRBD2 is untestable without DNA. Germline CDR1 SEHNR, CDR2 FQNEAQ (reference sequence). The CDR3 has 15 residues. The CDR3 loop reads CASSLSVEGRETQYF. Full variable domain (rest looked up from reference TRBV7-9 and TRBJ2-5): DTGVSQNPRHKITKRGQNVTFRCDPISEHNRLYWYRQTLGQGPEFLTYFQNEAQLEKSRLLSDRFSAERPKGSFSTLEIQRTEQGDSAMYLCASSLSVEGRETQYFGPGTRLLVL.

This chain uses TRBV13 with TRBJ1-1. Germline V gene data show CDR1 as PRHDT and CDR2 as FYEKMQ (reference sequence). The CDR3 length is 14 residues. The CDR3 loop reads CASSLRGMNTEAFF.

J is TRBJ2-5 and V is TRBV27; the TCRdb call, TRBD1, lacks DNA for checking. The CDR3 sequence is 15 residues long. Germline-derived CDR1 and CDR2 are MNHEY and SMNVEV (reference sequence). The CDR3 sequence is CASSSTGFGRETQYF.

The chain joins TRBV27 to TRBJ2-7; the TCRdb call, TRBD1, lacks DNA for checking. Germline V gene sequence: CDR1 MNHEY, CDR2 SMNVEV (reference sequence). The CDR3 has 15 residues. The CDR3 is CASSPWDREAYEQYF.

This rearrangement joins TRBV6-6 to TRBJ2-5; the D call from TCRdb, TRBD2, cannot be confirmed without DNA. The V gene's germline CDR1 is MNHNY and CDR2 SVGAGI (reference sequence). The CDR3 is 15 residues long. CDR3 residues: CASRSLLLGQETQYF.

This chain joins TRBV5-5 and TRBJ1-3. This CDR3 comprises 14 residues. CDR1 is SGHKS, CDR2 YYEKEE, per germline (reference sequence). This CDR3 reads CASSWYGPGNTIYF.

The chain is built from TRBV11-2 and TRBJ2-7. The CDR3 covers 14 residues. Germline CDR1 reads SGHAT; CDR2 reads FQNNGV. The chain's CDR3 is CASSLGSRSYEQYF. Using reference TRBV11-2 and TRBJ2-7 for the parts outside the CDR3, the full variable domain is EAGVAQSPRYKIIEKRQSVAFWCNPISGHATLYWYQQILGQGPKLLIQFQNNGVVDDSQLPKDRFSAERLKGVDSTLKIQPAKLEDSAVYLCASSLGSRSYEQYFGPGTRLTVT.

Measured by frequency, this clonotype is medium-sized. The CDR3 reads CSAGLSSSYNEQFF. This chain connects TRBV29-1 to TRBJ2-1; TCRdb selects TRBD1, and the lack of DNA leaves this call unchecked. This CDR3 has 14 amino acids. In germline, CDR1 is SQVTM, CDR2 ANQGSEA.

The rearrangement uses TRBV5-5 and TRBJ1-4; TCRdb's D gene call, TRBD1, goes unchecked for lack of DNA. CDR1 and CDR2 from the germline V gene are SGHKS and YYEKEE (reference sequence). The CDR3 has 19 amino acids. The CDR3 loop reads CASSLAWQVGGASEEKLFF.

This chain joins TRBV15 and TRBJ2-7. The germline CDR1 and CDR2 sequences are LNHNV and YYDKDF (reference sequence). The CDR3 totals 14 residues. This chain's CDR3 is CATSRARQNYEQYF.

Measured by frequency, this clonotype is large. The chain recombines TRBV19 with TRBJ2-5; absent DNA, TCRdb's TRBD1 call cannot be checked. The V gene's germline CDR1 is LNHDA and CDR2 SQIVND (reference sequence). The CDR3 totals 15 residues. The CDR3 protein is CASSIAQGRQETQYF. Full variable domain (rest looked up from reference TRBV19 and TRBJ2-5): DGGITQSPKYLFRKEGQNVTLSCEQNLNHDAMYWYRQDPGQGLRLIYYSQIVNDFQKGDIAEGYSVSREKKESFPLTVTSAQKNPTAFYLCASSIAQGRQETQYFGPGTRLLVL.

This chain connects TRBV6-1 to TRBJ1-6; TCRdb proposes TRBD1, but this gene call is untestable without DNA. In germline, CDR1 is MNHNS, CDR2 SASEGT. This CDR3 spans 14 amino acids. The CDR3 loop reads CASTPGAGDSPLHF.

The chain recombines TRBV12-3 or TRBV12-4 with TRBJ2-7; TCRdb selects TRBD1, and the lack of DNA leaves this call unchecked. There are 17 residues in the CDR3. CDR3 in amino acids: CASSPRGRDSVSYEQYF.

V gene TRBV18 combines with J gene TRBJ2-5; with no DNA, the TCRdb D assignment of TRBD1 cannot be verified. Germline V gene data show CDR1 as KGHSH and CDR2 as LQKENI. CDR3 size: 16 residues. CDR3 in amino acids: CASSPIPGTGAETQYF.

The V call is TRBV11-2, the J call TRBJ2-7; TCRdb's D gene call, TRBD2, goes unchecked for lack of DNA. The CDR3 is 15 residues long. Germline V gene data show CDR1 as SGHAT and CDR2 as FQNNGV. CDR3 residues: CASSSRLAGGHEQYF. Together with reference TRBV11-2 and TRBJ2-7, the CDR3 gives the full variable domain: EAGVAQSPRYKIIEKRQSVAFWCNPISGHATLYWYQQILGQGPKLLIQFQNNGVVDDSQLPKDRFSAERLKGVDSTLKIQPAKLEDSAVYLCASSSRLAGGHEQYFGPGTRLTVT.

V gene TRBV18 combines with J gene TRBJ2-5. Germline-derived CDR1 and CDR2 are KGHSH and LQKENI. The CDR3 sequence is 12 residues long. CDR3 region: CASSRPQETQYF.

The chain combines TRBV27 with TRBJ2-1. This CDR3 has 13 amino acids. Germline V gives CDR1 MNHEY, CDR2 SMNVEV (reference sequence). The chain's CDR3 is CASSLVWNNEQFF.

The chain joins TRBV7-6 to TRBJ1-2; TCRdb picks TRBD1, but there is no DNA to check that call. The germline V gene has CDR1 SGHVS and CDR2 FNYEAQ. The CDR3 contains 14 residues. CDR3 region: CASSYGGPGDGYTF.